These 5 T cell receptor beta chains share one sample of origin, sequenced in a study of control samples from healthy donors and cancer patients. The repertoire was sequenced with immunoSEQ multiplex PCR; TCRdb's copy has only in-frame clones and lacks some. Of 28,000 or so clones detected, approximately 78% appear once; the ten largest clones hold about 23%. The sequenced material came from PBMCs. These receptors originate from a man in his sixties with colorectal cancer.

J is TRBJ2-7 and V is TRBV27; TRBD1 matches 11 bases. The CDR3 has 18 residues. V shed 5 bases and J 3 bases; nucleotides not matched to a gene: 15. The germline CDR1 and CDR2 sequences are MNHEY and SMNVEV (reference sequence). The CDR3 reads CASSKLDHRTGGIYEQYF. The CDR3 coding sequence is TGTGCCAGCAGTAAACTGGACCATCGGACAGGGGGCATCTACGAGCAGTACTTC.

There are a few counts of this clone. The V and J genes are TRBV19 and TRBJ2-5; D is undetermined. The CDR3 is 13 amino acids. V dropped 3 bases and J dropped 2 bases, with 7 bases sitting between them. Germline V lookup: CDR1 LNHDA, CDR2 SQIVND (reference sequence). CDR3 region: CASSISGQETQYF. The CDR3 nucleotides read TGTGCCAGTAGTATCTCCGGGCAAGAGACCCAGTACTTC.

The V gene is TRBV7-9, the J gene TRBJ2-2; TRBD2 aligns across 8 bases. The CDR3 length is 16 residues. Germline-derived CDR1 and CDR2 are SEHNR and FQNEAQ (reference sequence). J was trimmed by 5 bases and V by 0 bases; bases with no gene match: 5. CDR3 sequence reads: CASSLAGQRGTGELFF. The DNA for the CDR3 is TGTGCCAGCAGCTTAGCCGGGCAGCGGGGGACCGGGGAGCTGTTTTTT.

The gene calls are TRBV10-2 and TRBJ1-1, with a tentative D call TRBD1 (5 bases). With 0 bases removed from V and 1 base from J, the gap between germline ends came to 12 bases. Germline CDR1 reads WSHSY; CDR2 reads SAAADI. CDR3 size: 16 residues. CDR3 nucleotides: TGCGCCAGCAGTGAGTCAGGCAGGGCAAGGAACACTGAAGCTTTCTTT. It yields the protein CASSESGRARNTEAFF.

V usage is TRBV9 and J usage is TRBJ2-7, with 7 nucleotides matching TRBD1. The length of the CDR3 is 15 residues. With V trimmed by 4 bases and J by 3 bases, 10 bases remained unmatched. The germline gives CDR1 SGDLS, CDR2 YYNGEE. For the CDR3, the DNA is TGTGCCAGCAGCTCAGGGTTACAGGGGCTCTACGAGCAGTACTTC. Protein sequence: CASSSGLQGLYEQYF.